What follows are 27 T cell receptor beta chains derived from one specimen sequenced in a study of blood T cell repertoires in COVID-19. TCRdb's copy holds only in-frame clones and misses some; the assay was immunoSEQ multiplex PCR. The sample holds about 150,000 clones; 86% are singletons and the top ten take less than 4.5%. The source material was PBMCs or T cells enriched from blood (not recorded which). The receptors originated from a man in his fifties or sixties who had recovered from COVID-19.

The chain couples TRBV30 to TRBJ1-3; D unresolved. Per the germline V gene, CDR1 is GTSNPN and CDR2 is SVGIG (reference sequence). The CDR3 is made up of 15 amino acids. V lost 3 bases to trimming and J lost 0 bases, with 12 bases between them. The DNA for the CDR3 is TGTGCCTGGAGCGACGGCAGGCGCTCTGGAAACACCATATATTTT. It specifies CAWSDGRRSGNTIYF.

V and J are TRBV14 and TRBJ2-1; the match to TRBD2 covers 9 bases. The germline gives CDR1 SGHDN, CDR2 FVKESK. There are 14 residues in the CDR3. V lost 3 bases and J lost 6; bases outside the gene matches: 3. CDR3 residues: CASSQGLASNEQFF. The CDR3 DNA reads TGTGCCAGCAGCCAGGGACTAGCATCCAATGAGCAGTTCTTC.

The CDR3 region has the DNA TGTGCCACCAACAAGGGTGCGGGAGGGCCAAGTCGAGAGCAGTACTTC. It specifies CATNKGAGGPSREQYF. The gene calls are TRBV10-3 and TRBJ2-7; 9 bases line up with TRBD2. With V trimmed by 10 bases and J by 7 bases, 20 bases remained unmatched. The CDR3 is 16 residues long. Germline V gene sequence: CDR1 ENHRY, CDR2 SYGVKD.

This sequence joins TRBV5-1 and TRBJ2-3, with 11 nucleotides matching TRBD1. Trimming removed 4 bases from V and 2 bases from J; junction bases left unmatched: 6. Germline-derived CDR1 and CDR2 are SGHRS and YFSETQ. This CDR3 contains 16 residues. The CDR3 coding sequence is TGCGCCAGCAGCAAGGGACAGGGGGTCTTCACAGATACGCAGTATTTT. Translated, it gives CASSKGQGVFTDTQYF.

This chain links TRBV4-1 with TRBJ2-3; no clear D. CDR1 and CDR2 from the germline V gene are MGHRA and YSYEKL. This CDR3 region has 17 residues. V lost 4 bases and J 0 bases, leaving 17 bases between the germline ends. CDR3: CASSRDYVRVSTDTQYF. For the CDR3, the DNA is TGCGCCAGCAGCCGCGATTATGTCCGGGTTAGCACAGATACGCAGTATTTT.

The V gene is TRBV5-1, the J gene TRBJ2-1, with 10 bases aligning to TRBD1. V shed 2 bases and J 3 bases; nucleotides not matched to a gene: 2. This CDR3 comprises 15 residues. Germline-derived CDR1 and CDR2 are SGHRS and YFSETQ. CDR3 amino acids: CASSFGQGGYNEQFF. The CDR3 coding sequence is TGCGCCAGCAGCTTCGGACAGGGGGGCTACAATGAGCAGTTCTTC.

This clone is a singleton in its sample. Relative to the germline gene, one junction end is altered; a read error may explain this. The chain has TRBV28 and TRBJ1-2, with D hard to call. The CDR3 has 10 residues. The V gene's germline CDR1 is MDHEN and CDR2 SYDVKM. The CDR3 DNA reads TGTGCCAGCAGTTTAGGGCAGTCCTTCTTC. Translating gives CASSLGQSFF.

This chain uses TRBV11-2 with TRBJ2-3, with TRBD2 matching over 8 bases. This CDR3 region has 16 residues. Germline CDR1 is SGHAT and CDR2 is FQNNGV. J lost 1 base, V lost 3 bases, and 6 bases had no gene match. The CDR3: CASSFRAGVGTDTQYF. DNA for the CDR3: TGTGCCAGCAGCTTTCGAGCGGGAGTTGGCACAGATACGCAGTATTTT.

This clone was detected once. This chain uses TRBV6-2 or TRBV6-3 with TRBJ1-4, with 8 bases identical to TRBD1. This CDR3 is 18 amino acids long. Trimming took 2 bases from V and 2 from J; bases not matched to a gene: 10. Germline V CDR1 and CDR2: MNHEY, SVGEGT. The CDR3 here is CASSYGVDRGRTNEKLFF. The CDR3 bases are TGTGCCAGCAGTTACGGGGTCGACAGGGGTAGGACTAATGAAAAACTGTTTTTT.

The chain employs TRBV19 and TRBJ1-2, with D tentatively TRBD1 (6 bases). Per germline, CDR1 LNHDA and CDR2 SQIVND (reference sequence). Trimming shortened V by 7 bases and J by 5 bases, and 11 bases separated the two germline ends. The CDR3 extends over 12 amino acids. The CDR3: CASTNRDYGYTF. Here the CDR3 DNA reads TGTGCCAGTACCAACAGGGATTATGGCTACACCTTC.

This chain links TRBV19 with TRBJ1-3; tentatively, D is TRBD1 (5 bases). This CDR3 has 17 amino acids. Per germline, CDR1 LNHDA and CDR2 SQIVND (reference sequence). Trimming shortened V by 5 bases and J by 5 bases, and 22 bases separated the two germline ends. This chain's CDR3 is CASSRTPGGTGRNTIYF. CDR3 coding DNA: TGTGCCAGTAGTCGCACACCGGGGGGAACCGGGAGAAACACCATATATTTT.

The chain recombines TRBV19 with TRBJ1-2, with a weak D call TRBD1 (5 bases). Germline V gene data show CDR1 as LNHDA and CDR2 as SQIVND (reference sequence). The CDR3 length is 14 residues. V lost 3 bases and J lost 3, with 11 bases in between. This CDR3 reads CASSIGQGYYGYTF. CDR3 nucleotides: TGTGCCAGTAGTATTGGGCAGGGCTACTATGGCTACACCTTC.

The chain joins TRBV7-9 to TRBJ1-5; D remains ambiguous. Per germline, CDR1 SEHNR and CDR2 FQNEAQ (reference sequence). The CDR3 sequence is 12 residues long. V was pared by 3 bases and J by 4 bases, with 4 bases between. The DNA for the CDR3 is TGTGCCAGCAGCTTCAGTAATCAGCCCCAGCATTTT. Its protein product is CASSFSNQPQHF.

This sequence joins TRBV7-9 and TRBJ2-2; D is unclear. Between the trimmed V and J ends, which lost 6 bases and 1 base, there was a span of 12 bases. Per the germline V gene, CDR1 is SEHNR and CDR2 is FQNEAQ (reference sequence). The CDR3 totals 15 residues. The CDR3 bases are TGTGCCAGCAGGGGCGTGACACTGAACACCGGGGAGCTGTTTTTT. This codes for CASRGVTLNTGELFF.

The V gene is TRBV6-6, the J gene TRBJ2-7, with TRBD1 matching over 10 bases. This CDR3 spans 15 amino acids. Unmatched junction bases numbered 7, after V lost 5 bases and J lost 3 bases. Germline V CDR1 and CDR2: MNHNY, SVGAGI (reference sequence). The CDR3 nucleotides are TGTGCCAGCAGTACCCGGGACAGGGGTTTCTACGAGCAGTACTTC. It yields the protein CASSTRDRGFYEQYF.

The rearrangement joins TRBV5-1 to TRBJ1-2; TRBD1 matches at 11 bases. The CDR3 length is 15 residues. The germline gives CDR1 SGHRS, CDR2 YFSETQ. With 4 bases clipped from V and 5 bases from J, the junction kept 7 bases outside the gene matches. The DNA for the CDR3 is TGCGCCAGCAGCGGAACCGGGACAGGGGGTTATGGCTACACCTTC. This encodes CASSGTGTGGYGYTF.

This clone showed up just once. The V and J genes are TRBV5-1 and TRBJ2-1; TRBD1 is a possible D gene (5 bases). Germline-derived CDR1 and CDR2 are SGHRS and YFSETQ. The CDR3 is 13 amino acids. Trimming removed 1 base from V and 6 bases from J, with 8 bases in between. CDR3 residues: CASSLLTGNEQFF. The CDR3 DNA sequence: TGCGCCAGCAGCTTGCTCACAGGCAATGAGCAGTTCTTC.

V and J are TRBV28 and TRBJ2-2; the match to TRBD1 covers 10 bases. V dropped 5 bases and J dropped 6; count of bases not matched to a gene: 12. The CDR3 sequence is 17 residues long. CDR1 is MDHEN, CDR2 SYDVKM, per germline. The CDR3 bases are TGTGCCAGCAGTGCATTGCTTGGACAGGGGGAAGCCGGGGAGCTGTTTTTT. It is translated as CASSALLGQGEAGELFF.

This sequence joins TRBV11-2 and TRBJ2-5; TRBD2 matches 12 bases. The V gene's germline CDR1 is SGHAT and CDR2 FQNNGV. J lost 0 bases, V lost 7 bases, and 3 bases had no gene match. This CDR3 comprises 15 residues. DNA for the CDR3: TGTGCCAGCAAGAGACTAGCGGGAGACCAAGAGACCCAGTACTTC. This encodes CASKRLAGDQETQYF. The full variable domain, its missing parts supplied by reference TRBV11-2 and TRBJ2-5, is EAGVAQSPRYKIIEKRQSVAFWCNPISGHATLYWYQQILGQGPKLLIQFQNNGVVDDSQLPKDRFSAERLKGVDSTLKIQPAKLEDSAVYLCASKRLAGDQETQYFGPGTRLLVL.

The chain joins TRBV4-2 to TRBJ1-1; a possible D gene is TRBD1 (6 bases). V dropped 1 base and J dropped 11 bases, with 20 bases sitting between them. CDR3 size: 15 residues. The germline V gene has CDR1 LGHNA and CDR2 YNFKEQ. CDR3 protein: CASSQVGSDTGNAFF. CDR3 DNA sequence: TGTGCCAGCAGCCAAGTAGGGTCGGACACAGGGAACGCTTTCTTT.

This clone was seen a single time. V is TRBV2 and J is TRBJ2-2, with a possible D match to TRBD2 (6 bases). This CDR3 is 15 amino acids long. Germline-derived CDR1 and CDR2 are SNHLY and FYNNEI. V gave up 6 bases and J gave up 5 bases, with 16 bases separating them. DNA for the CDR3: TGTGCCAGCAGAGGCCTACGGGGAGGTACCGGGGAGCTGTTTTTT. It is translated as CASRGLRGGTGELFF.

Details on this clone: One end of the junction is discordant with germline, which a read error may explain. V usage is TRBV27 and J usage is TRBJ2-3; 9 bases are a match to TRBD2. Germline-derived CDR1 and CDR2 are MNHEY and SMNVEV (reference sequence). This CDR3 comprises 15 residues. In DNA, the CDR3 is TGTGCCAGCAGTTTTTACGGGACTAGCATAGATACGCAGTATTTT. Amino acid sequence: CASSFYGTSIDTQYF.

The chain recombines TRBV18 with TRBJ1-2, with D hard to call. The length of the CDR3 is 15 residues. Trimming removed 3 bases from V and 2 bases from J, with 13 bases in between. CDR1 KGHSH and CDR2 LQKENI come from the germline V gene. CDR3 DNA sequence: TGTGCCAGCTCACCCTCCGTGGGCATGAACTATGGCTACACCTTC. It translates to CASSPSVGMNYGYTF.

This chain uses TRBV24-1 with TRBJ1-5; unclear D gene. V was shortened by 3 bases and J by 3 bases, with 17 bases between the two germline ends. Per germline, CDR1 KGHDR and CDR2 SFDVKD. The CDR3 is 17 residues long. CDR3 sequence reads: CATSDPSGGSDNQPQHF. DNA for the CDR3: TGTGCCACCAGTGATCCTTCAGGCGGGTCAGACAATCAGCCCCAGCATTTT.

The V gene is TRBV7-2, the J gene TRBJ1-1, with 8 nucleotides matching TRBD1. Germline lookup yields CDR1 SGHTA and CDR2 FQGNSA. This CDR3 has 15 amino acids. Trimming took 0 bases from V and 3 from J; bases not matched to a gene: 3. This CDR3 is CASSLASDRDTEAFF. CDR3 DNA: TGTGCCAGCAGCTTAGCCTCGGACAGGGACACTGAAGCTTTCTTT.

This clone was observed once. The CDR3 does not end in the conserved phenylalanine or tryptophan, so this is likely a read error. No DNA is shown, since the ends of the CDR3 on it are uncertain; the CDR3 is the one TCRdb lists. The chain links TRBV20-1 to TRBJ1-2; the DNA was not compared with TRBD1, the D call given in the table. Germline V CDR1 and CDR2: DFQATT, SNEGSKA (reference sequence). The CDR3 extends over 11 residues, inclusive of both ends. The CDR3 loop reads CSARRTRDSPL.

This chain uses TRBV19 with TRBJ2-2, with D perhaps matching TRBD1 (6 bases). CDR3 length: 15 amino acids. V lost 5 bases and J lost 0, with 10 bases in between. Germline CDR1 and CDR2: LNHDA and SQIVND (reference sequence). The CDR3 loop reads CASSLRGSNTGELFF. CDR3 nucleotides: TGTGCCAGTAGTCTCAGGGGATCGAACACCGGGGAGCTGTTTTTT.